This TCR beta chain originates from a study of Graves' ophthalmopathy and Graves' hyperthyroidism. Study conclusions and caveats: Detection in blood was also observed for most expanded thyroid clonotypes above 0.001 frequency.

This clonotype was counted many times. Its cognate antigen is unknown. Patients were excluded if they had other autoimmune diseases or uncontrolled infections, and likewise if pregnancy or lactation applied. Establishment of the diagnosis relied upon clinical symptoms, serum thyroxine, TRAb, thyroid ultrasound and orbital computed tomography. The length of the CDR3 is 15 residues. In germline, CDR1 is SNHLY, CDR2 FYNNEI. The V segment lost 4 bases and the J segment 8 bases; nucleotides outside the gene matches: 9. The authors amplified TCR beta CDR3 regions, and they did so from RNA transcripts for repertoire sequencing. The workflow started with a first-round RT-PCR run with HTBI primers and then moved on to a second-round multiplex PCR. TCRdb fed the multiplex PCR reads into MiXCR, producing one record per CDR3 protein. The sample holds roughly 500,000 distinct CDR3 sequences, over 13% seen once.

Material for sequencing was blood. The receptor was derived from a woman in her 30s with Graves' ophthalmopathy. The chain joins TRBV2 to TRBJ1-2, with 11 bases fitting TRBD1. CDR3 sequence reads: CASSARGQGDDGYTF. CDR3 nucleotide sequence: TGTGCCAGCAGTGCCAGGGGACAGGGGGACGACGGCTACACCTTC.